The source of this TCR beta chain is a study of Graves' ophthalmopathy and Graves' hyperthyroidism (dated by TCRdb to about 2018). With respect to the entire study: Peripheral blood was collected at initial diagnosis, before any treatment. Following sampling, methimazole starting at 30 mg daily was administered to hyperthyroidism patients, and high-dose intravenous methylprednisolone was administered to ophthalmopathy patients. In more than five hyperthyroidism patients, the T-cell repertoires found in thyroid tissue were compared with those found in blood. The independent validation cohort included under 20 hyperthyroidism patients plus 17 patients who later progressed from hyperthyroidism to ophthalmopathy. The study used TCR beta repertoire signatures to distinguish Graves' ophthalmopathy from Graves' hyperthyroidism and to predict progression to ophthalmopathy. To explore V-J signatures that separate ophthalmopathy from hyperthyroidism, a discovery set of about 98 patients was enrolled, consisting of about 43 with ophthalmopathy and around 57 with stable hyperthyroidism. In total, 135 blood samples were TCR-sequenced: 43 ophthalmopathy, roughly 77 hyperthyroidism and some 17 hyperthyroidism-to-ophthalmopathy patients.

For repertoire sequencing, the TCR beta CDR3 regions were amplified from RNA transcripts. A first-round RT-PCR used HTBI primers with the Qiagen OneStep RT-PCR kit, followed by a second-round multiplex PCR, size selection and purification. Libraries were sequenced on an Illumina HiSeq2000 using paired-end 100 bp reads. In the paper's pipeline: SOAPnuke was used to process the reads, removing any read that contained adapters or uncalled bases, had a mean Phred below 15, or lacked an exact match to the constant primer or identifier. COPE v1.2.5 was used to merge high-quality paired reads. Unique nucleotide sequences were defined as clonotypes and aligned to IMGT TRB V, D and J references using MiTCR v1.1. Analysis was restricted to V-J combinations with a frequency above 0.0001, which covered 98% to 99.2% of repertoires. A TCR clonal expansion and chaos score per V-J combination was defined as the ratio of F50 clonal expansion to chaos observed in the TCRdist matrix. Welch's t-statistics and random forest were used to narrow the features down to 13 V-J combinations, which were then fed into a naive Bayes classifier. The Morisita-Horn index was used to measure how similar the thyroid and blood repertoires were. The public reads were reprocessed in TCRdb via fastp at Q25 and MiXCR, keeping in-frame beta chains. Merged by CDR3 protein, the rows form single entries marked with the most common genes and DNA. None of the V and J calls come from the authors' own analysis; TCRdb made them. In all, the sample holds about 740,000 distinct CDR3 sequences, and roughly 40% of those were seen once. Approximately 43% of the sample belongs to the ten largest clones.

Overall study results and their limits: Sample size was not statistically predetermined, and group allocation was not concealed from the investigators. The 13-signature model separated ophthalmopathy from stable hyperthyroidism with roughly 89% sensitivity and approximately 83% specificity in cross-validation, and 80%/75% in the test set. In validation, the model predicted ophthalmopathy progression with about 70% sensitivity and roughly 72% specificity; around twelve predicted patients were CT-confirmed with GO in a median of around 6 months. Most expanded thyroid clonotypes with a frequency above 0.001 also appeared in blood, which suggests that blood repertoires may reflect the immune response in the thyroid.

The ophthalmopathy patients had moderately to severely active disease, with a Clinical Activity Score of 3 or higher, a NOSPECS grade of 4 or higher, and a disease duration of less than 3 months. Patients with other autoimmune diseases, uncontrolled infections, pregnancy or lactation were excluded. Diagnosis was based on clinical symptoms, serum thyroxine, TRAb, thyroid ultrasound and orbital computed tomography. Ficoll-Paque density gradient centrifugation was used to isolate PBMCs from around 9.1 ml of fresh peripheral blood. Total RNA was extracted using Trizol reagent, and RNA quality was checked on an Agilent 2100 Bioanalyzer. As regards this clonotype: There is no known antigen for this receptor. No qualities accompany the bases; no much larger clone lies one base away.

The CDR3, cysteine through phenylalanine, is 16 amino acids long. CDR3 DNA only is kept here, 48 bases in frame from base 1. V and J are truncated by 5 bases and 5 bases respectively, leaving an intervening sequence of 21 bases. Per the germline V gene (reference sequence), SEHNR is the CDR1 and FQNEAQ is the CDR2. Sequencing was performed on peripheral blood. The V gene is TRBV7-9 and the J gene is TRBJ1-1; tentative D gene TRBD1, with 5 bases matching. The TCR sequence derives from an adult man with Graves' ophthalmopathy. The DNA sequence follows: TGTGCCAGCAGCCGGGTGGGGTCAGGGAGGGATACTGAAGCTTTCTTT. The translation is CASSRVGSGRDTEAFF.